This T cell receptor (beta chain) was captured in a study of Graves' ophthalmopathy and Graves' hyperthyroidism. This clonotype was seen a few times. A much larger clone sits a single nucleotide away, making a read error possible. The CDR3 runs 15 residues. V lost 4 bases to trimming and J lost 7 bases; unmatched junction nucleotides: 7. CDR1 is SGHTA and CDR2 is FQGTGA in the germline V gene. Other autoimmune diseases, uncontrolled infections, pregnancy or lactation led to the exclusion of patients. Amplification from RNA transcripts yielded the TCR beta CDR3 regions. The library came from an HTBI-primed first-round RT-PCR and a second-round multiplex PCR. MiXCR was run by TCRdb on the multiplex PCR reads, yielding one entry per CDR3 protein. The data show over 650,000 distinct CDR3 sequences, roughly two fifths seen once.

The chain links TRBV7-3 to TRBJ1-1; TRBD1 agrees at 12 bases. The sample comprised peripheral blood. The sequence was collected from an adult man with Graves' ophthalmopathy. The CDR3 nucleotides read TGTGCCAGCAGCTCGGGACAGGGGGCACCTATTGAAGCTTTCTTT. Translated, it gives CASSSGQGAPIEAFF.